This is a list of T cell receptor beta chains from one sample in a study of low-dose radiotherapy and immunotherapy resistance in tumors. TCRdb re-analysed the reads in MiXCR, keeping a single row per CDR3 protein. The repertoire holds approximately 52,000 distinct CDR3 sequences, with around 34% as singletons. The source was PBMCs, collected after low-dose radiotherapy plus immunotherapy. All receptors come from a male donor with rectosigmoid adenocarcinoma. The CDR3 runs from the conserved cysteine through the conserved F or W. D genes are given only for firm matches. Not all rows give a size; the values are once, few, many and, for expanded clones, a class.

abundance	v_gene	j_gene	d_gene	CDR3nt	CDR3aa
-	TRBV5-4	TRBJ2-7	TRBD1	TGTGCCAGCAGCTCCCGGGACAGGGGTTCTTACGAGCAGTACTTC	CASSSRDRGSYEQYF
many	TRBV6-2/TRBV6-3	TRBJ2-5	TRBD2	TGTGCCAGCAATCAGCGGGAAAGGGGAGAGACCCAGTACTTC	CASNQRERGETQYF
many	TRBV9	TRBJ2-2	-	TGTGCCAGCAGCGTAGTTGTGGGGACGGAAGGGGAGCTGTTTTTT	CASSVVVGTEGELFF
-	TRBV29-1	TRBJ2-3	-	TGCAGCGTACCCACTAGGGCGAACACAGATACGCAGTATTTT	CSVPTRANTDTQYF
many	TRBV7-2	TRBJ2-7	-	TGTGCCAGCAGCTTATTACTGGGGGACTACGAGCAGTACTTC	CASSLLLGDYEQYF
medium-sized	TRBV28	TRBJ2-7	TRBD2	TGTGCCAGCAGAGCCTGGGCCAGCGGGAGTTACGAGCAGTACTTC	CASRAWASGSYEQYF
many	TRBV5-1	TRBJ2-2	-	TGCGCCAGCAGCCACTCCTGGGCGGCCGCGAACACCGGGGAGCTGTTTTTT	CASSHSWAAANTGELFF
many	TRBV24-1	TRBJ2-5	-	TGTGCCACCAGTACAGGGAAAGAGACCCAGTACTTC	CATSTGKETQYF
-	TRBV7-9	TRBJ2-1	-	TGTGCCAGCAGTCAGGAGGGCCCCTACAATGAGCAGTTCTTC	CASSQEGPYNEQFF
-	TRBV6-8	TRBJ1-2	TRBD1	TGTGCCAGCAGACCCACCCAGGGGGCAGGCGGCTACACCTTC	CASRPTQGAGGYTF
many	TRBV20-1	TRBJ2-3	-	TGCAGTGCTAGCGCTTCTAGGGGGGCCACAGATACGCAGTATTTT	CSASASRGATDTQYF
-	TRBV10-2	TRBJ2-3	TRBD2	TGCGCCAGCAGTGATTTGACTAGCGGGGGACCGAGCACAGATACGCAGTATTTT	CASSDLTSGGPSTDTQYF
-	TRBV12-3/TRBV12-4	TRBJ2-3	-	TGTGCCAGCAGTTTTAGAGCACCTCTTGGTGGGCAGTATTTT	CASSFRAPLGGQYF
many	TRBV20-1	TRBJ2-5	TRBD1	TGCAGTGCCAAGCCCCGACAGGGAACCGAGACCCAGTACTTC	CSAKPRQGTETQYF
once	TRBV5-4	TRBJ2-7	TRBD1	TGTGCCAGCAGCCAGGGGACAGGGGCCTACGAGCAGTACTTC	CASSQGTGAYEQYF
many	TRBV20-1	TRBJ2-1	-	TGCAGTGCTAGAGGCGCTCCGGGGACCTACAATGAGCAGTTCTTC	CSARGAPGTYNEQFF
-	TRBV7-8	TRBJ2-7	-	TGTGCCAGCAGCTTAGGAGTTGGGAGCGACGAGCAGTACTTC	CASSLGVGSDEQYF
-	TRBV28	TRBJ2-3	-	TGTGCCAGCAGTCCCCGAGTCTGGGCGCAGTATTTT	CASSPRVWAQYF
many	TRBV29-1	TRBJ2-5	-	TGCAGCGTTTTCAGGCCTCTAACAGAGACCCAGTACTTC	CSVFRPLTETQYF
many	TRBV9	TRBJ1-6	-	TGTGCCAGCAGCGCTTCCCCGGAAGCGGGTTCACCCCTCCACTTT	CASSASPEAGSPLHF
many	TRBV7-2	TRBJ1-3	TRBD1	TGTGCCAGCAGCTTCGGGACAGCTGGAAACACCATATATTTT	CASSFGTAGNTIYF
many	TRBV4-2	TRBJ2-7	-	TGTGCCAGCAGCTACAGGGACGAGCAGTACTTC	CASSYRDEQYF
-	TRBV9	TRBJ2-1	-	TGTGCCAGCAGCGCCGGGGGAGCTGGCTACAATGAGCAGTTCTTC	CASSAGGAGYNEQFF
few	TRBV28	TRBJ1-5	-	TGTGCCAGCAGCCAACAGCTTCCGGAGGATAATCAGCCCCAGCATTTT	CASSQQLPEDNQPQHF
-	TRBV28	TRBJ2-7	TRBD2	TGTGCCAGCAGTTCCCCGAGCGGGAGTACCTACGAGCAGTACTTC	CASSSPSGSTYEQYF
few	TRBV5-4	TRBJ2-1	TRBD2	TGTGCCAGCCACCTTGCGGGAGGGTTTGAGCAGTTCTTC	CASHLAGGFEQFF
-	TRBV24-1	TRBJ2-1	TRBD1	TGTGCCACCAGTCAAGGGACAGGGGTCAATGAGCAGTTCTTC	CATSQGTGVNEQFF
-	TRBV28	TRBJ2-7	-	TGTGCCAGCAGTTTCGGAGGGGCCTTATGGGCCTTC	CASSFGGALWAF
medium-sized	TRBV6-2/TRBV6-3	TRBJ1-2	-	TGTGCCAGCAGTGATCGAACGACAGGAAAAGATGGCTACACCTTC	CASSDRTTGKDGYTF
-	TRBV9	TRBJ2-1	-	TGTGCCAGCAGCGCCCTATCCGCGGGGCCCGCCTACAATGAGCAGTTCTTC	CASSALSAGPAYNEQFF
many	TRBV6-2/TRBV6-3	TRBJ2-6	-	TGTGCCAGCACTAACTCTGGGGCCAACGTCCTGACTTTC	CASTNSGANVLTF
-	TRBV15	TRBJ1-5	-	TGTGCCACCAGCAGAGATCGGGGGGGCGTCAATCAGCCCCAGCATTTT	CATSRDRGGVNQPQHF
-	TRBV6-2/TRBV6-3	TRBJ2-2	-	-	CASSYVPGTGELFFFFF
many	TRBV7-6	TRBJ2-3	TRBD2	TGTGCCAGCAGCTCCCGTATTCCGGGAGGAGGCTTTAGCACAGATACGCAGTATTTT	CASSSRIPGGGFSTDTQYF
many	TRBV29-1	TRBJ2-7	-	TGCAGCGTCTCGGACAGTCTCTACGAGCAGTACTTC	CSVSDSLYEQYF
many	TRBV6-2/TRBV6-3	TRBJ1-6	-	TGTGCCAGCGGGGATGTAAGCTCCTATAATTCACCCCTCCACTTT	CASGDVSSYNSPLHF
many	TRBV6-2/TRBV6-3	TRBJ2-5	TRBD2	TGTGCCAGCAGAGCTAGCGGGGGGGAGACCCAGTACTTC	CASRASGGETQYF
many	TRBV4-3	TRBJ2-1	-	TGCGCCAGCAGCCCCAGAGGGGCCCTATACAATGAGCAGTTCTTC	CASSPRGALYNEQFF
-	TRBV9	TRBJ2-1	TRBD2	TGTGCCAGCAGCGTGACTAGCGGGAGAGTCAATGAGCAGTTCTTC	CASSVTSGRVNEQFF
many	TRBV27	TRBJ1-1	-	TGTGCCAGCAGTTTCCGCGGTCCGAACACTGAAGCTTTCTTT	CASSFRGPNTEAFF
-	TRBV10-3	TRBJ2-2	-	TGTGCCATCAGTGCGGGCAGGAACACCGGGGAGCTGTTTTTT	CAISAGRNTGELFF
many	TRBV27	TRBJ2-7	-	TGTGCCAGCAGTTTTAAAGGGACCTACGAGCAGTACTTC	CASSFKGTYEQYF
many	TRBV7-2	TRBJ2-7	-	TGTGCCAGCAGCTGGACGGTTAGCTCCTACGAGCAGTACTTC	CASSWTVSSYEQYF
many	TRBV5-1	TRBJ2-7	-	TGCGCCAGCAGCCCCGGGACCGGGACCTCTTACGAGCAGTACTTC	CASSPGTGTSYEQYF
many	TRBV28	TRBJ2-7	-	TGTGCCAGCAGTTTAGGGCTAGGGCCCTACGAGCAGTACTTC	CASSLGLGPYEQYF
many	TRBV4-3	TRBJ2-3	TRBD2	TGCGCCAGCAGCCAAGATCTGGCTAGCGGGGTCCTCACAGATACGCAGTATTTT	CASSQDLASGVLTDTQYF
-	TRBV11-2	TRBJ2-3	-	TGTGCCAGCAGCTTAACTTACGGAAACACAGATACGCAGTATTTT	CASSLTYGNTDTQYF
many	TRBV29-1	TRBJ2-2	-	TGCAGCGCCCGAGGGTCCGCACGATCCGGGGAGCTGTTTTTT	CSARGSARSGELFF
-	TRBV5-4	TRBJ2-2	-	TGTGCCAGCAGCCCCGATGACGGAATGGACACCGGGGAGCTGTTTTTT	CASSPDDGMDTGELFF
many	TRBV6-2/TRBV6-3	TRBJ2-7	-	TGTGCCAGCAAGGAAGGGGTCTCCTACGAGCAGTACTTC	CASKEGVSYEQYF
many	TRBV3-1	TRBJ2-2	-	TGTGCCAGCAGCCAAGATCAAGGAGCGGCCGGGGAGCTGTTTTTT	CASSQDQGAAGELFF
-	TRBV28	TRBJ2-7	-	TGTGCCAGCAAAATCCACACCTTGGGGGCAAGCGAGCAGTACTTC	CASKIHTLGASEQYF
many	TRBV12-2	TRBJ2-2	-	TGTGCAAGTCGACCCCGAGACAGGGCGGGCACCGGGGAGCTGTTTTTT	CASRPRDRAGTGELFF
-	TRBV29-1	TRBJ2-3	-	TGCAGCGTTGAAGAAGGTGGCAGGGGAGTGACAGATACGCAGTATTTT	CSVEEGGRGVTDTQYF
many	TRBV6-2/TRBV6-3	TRBJ2-6	-	TGTGCCAGCTCCCGGGTGGCGGGGGCCAACGTCCTGACTTTC	CASSRVAGANVLTF